These T cell receptor beta chains were read from a single sample in a study of cytomegalovirus exposure and HLA in healthy donors. Using immunoSEQ multiplex PCR, the repertoire was profiled, and TCRdb retains in-frame clones only, with some absent. The data contain some 90,000 clones, 87% of them singletons. Sequenced input: PBMCs. Receptors originate from a young woman in good health and CMV-seronegative. The CDR3 runs from the conserved cysteine through the conserved F or W. The D gene is left open where the match is weak. Some rows have no size entry. The others give once, few or many, or a class for an expanded clone.

d_gene	v_gene	abundance	j_gene	CDR3aa	CDR3nt
-	TRBV29-1	once	TRBJ1-2	CSAMTAYGYTF	TGCAGCGCCATGACAGCCTATGGCTACACCTTC
TRBD2	TRBV5-1	-	TRBJ2-3	CASSLGLAGTDTQYF	TGCGCCAGCAGCTTGGGACTAGCGGGGACAGATACGCAGTATTTT
-	TRBV12-5	-	TRBJ1-5	CASGRLDKEQPQHF	TGTGCTAGTGGTCGCCTGGACAAAGAACAGCCCCAGCATTTT
TRBD1	TRBV13	-	TRBJ1-2	CASSHGTAYGYTF	TGTGCCAGCAGCCACGGGACAGCCTATGGCTACACCTTC
-	TRBV4-2	-	TRBJ2-7	CASSQEGYGEYEQYF	TGTGCCAGCAGCCAAGAAGGATACGGGGAGTACGAGCAGTACTTC
TRBD1	TRBV5-1	-	TRBJ2-7	CASSSTGQVYEQYF	TGCGCCAGCAGCTCCACGGGACAGGTATACGAGCAGTACTTC
TRBD1	TRBV6-5	-	TRBJ1-6	CASRSTGVDSPLHF	TGTGCCAGCAGATCGACAGGGGTGGATTCACCCCTCCACTTT
-	TRBV7-8	-	TRBJ2-1	CASSQQDNYNEQFF	TGTGCCAGCAGCCAACAGGACAACTACAATGAGCAGTTCTTC
-	TRBV10-3	-	TRBJ2-7	CAISTSSAAPEQYF	TGTGCCATCTCTACATCTAGCGCGGCCCCCGAGCAGTACTTC
TRBD2	TRBV19	-	TRBJ2-3	CASSIRVAGEDTQYF	TGTGCCAGTAGTATCCGGGTAGCGGGAGAAGATACGCAGTATTTT
TRBD2	TRBV15	many	TRBJ2-3	CAAGGRGDTQYF	TGTGCCGCGGGGGGCCGAGGGGATACGCAGTATTTT
-	TRBV2	-	TRBJ1-2	CASSEASGVYGYTF	TGTGCCAGCAGTGAAGCTTCAGGGGTCTATGGCTACACCTTC
-	TRBV5-1	-	TRBJ1-1	CASSLFGGTEAFF	TGCGCCAGCAGCTTGTTCGGGGGGACTGAAGCTTTCTTT
-	TRBV2	-	TRBJ2-4	CASEGDGKNIQYF	TGTGCCAGCGAAGGAGATGGCAAAAACATTCAGTACTTC
TRBD2	TRBV11-2	once	TRBJ2-7	CASSLNAGTSGRNEQYF	TGTGCCAGCAGCTTAAACGCCGGAACTAGCGGGAGGAACGAGCAGTACTTC
TRBD1	TRBV2	-	TRBJ1-2	CASILIQGGFGYTF	TGTGCCAGCATTCTCATTCAGGGGGGATTCGGCTACACCTTC
-	TRBV28	-	TRBJ2-7	CASTEEGEQYF	TGTGCCAGCACCGAGGAGGGGGAGCAGTACTTC
-	TRBV19	-	TRBJ1-5	CASRGRRQPQHF	TGTGCCTCTCGAGGGCGTAGGCAGCCCCAGCATTTT
-	TRBV14	-	TRBJ1-2	CASSHSGVLLAGYTF	TGTGCCAGCAGCCATTCCGGGGTCCTTCTGGCCGGCTACACCTTC
-	TRBV9	once	TRBJ2-7	CASSVGSSGYEQYF	TGTGCCAGCAGCGTAGGAAGTAGCGGCTACGAGCAGTACTTC
-	TRBV5-1	-	TRBJ2-3	CASSSGLLDTQYF	TGCGCCAGCAGCTCAGGACTCCTAGATACGCAGTATTTT
-	TRBV18	once	TRBJ2-7	CASSPTEATRQYF	TGTGCCAGCTCACCAACCGAGGCGACGAGGCAGTACTTC
TRBD1	TRBV29-1	-	TRBJ1-2	CSVNTGGGNYGYTF	TGCAGCGTTAATACAGGGGGCGGCAACTATGGCTACACCTTC
-	TRBV5-6	-	TRBJ1-4	CASSVGLANEKLFF	TGTGCCAGCAGCGTGGGGTTAGCTAATGAAAAACTGTTTTTT
-	TRBV5-1	-	TRBJ2-1	CASSLADWRSYNEQFF	TGCGCCAGCAGCTTGGCCGATTGGAGATCCTACAATGAGCAGTTCTTC
TRBD1	TRBV10-3	-	TRBJ1-1	CAIAGTGVTEAFF	TGTGCCATCGCCGGGACAGGGGTTACTGAAGCTTTCTTT
-	TRBV9	once	TRBJ2-3	CASSPDSRLVDTQYF	TGTGCCAGCAGCCCCGACTCGCGGTTGGTCGATACGCAGTATTTT
TRBD1	TRBV29-1	-	TRBJ2-5	CSVSGGEETQYF	TGCAGCGTCTCAGGGGGCGAGGAGACCCAGTACTTC
TRBD2	TRBV6-4	-	TRBJ2-1	CASSASGSSQFF	TGTGCCAGCAGTGCTAGCGGGAGTAGTCAGTTCTTC